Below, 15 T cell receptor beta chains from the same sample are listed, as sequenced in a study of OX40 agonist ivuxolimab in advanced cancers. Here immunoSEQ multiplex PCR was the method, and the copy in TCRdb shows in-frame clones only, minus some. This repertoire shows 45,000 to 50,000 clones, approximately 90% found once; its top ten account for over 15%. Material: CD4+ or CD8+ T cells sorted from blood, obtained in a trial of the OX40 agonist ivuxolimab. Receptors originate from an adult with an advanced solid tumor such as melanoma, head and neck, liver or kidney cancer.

CDR3 amino acids: CASSLVSWAEAFF. CDR3 DNA: TGTGCCAGCAGCTTGGTTTCCTGGGCTGAAGCTTTCTTT. The rearrangement uses TRBV5-8 and TRBJ1-1; the D is unclear. The CDR3 spans 13 residues. In germline, CDR1 is SGHTS, CDR2 YDEGEE. Trimming stripped 0 bases from V and 6 bases from J, with 9 bases between.

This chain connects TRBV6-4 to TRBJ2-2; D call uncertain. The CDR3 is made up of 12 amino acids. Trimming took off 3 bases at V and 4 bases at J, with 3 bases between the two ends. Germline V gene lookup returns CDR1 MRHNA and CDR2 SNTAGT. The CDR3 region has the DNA TGTGCCAGCAGTGATTCCACCGGGGAGCTGTTTTTT. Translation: CASSDSTGELFF.

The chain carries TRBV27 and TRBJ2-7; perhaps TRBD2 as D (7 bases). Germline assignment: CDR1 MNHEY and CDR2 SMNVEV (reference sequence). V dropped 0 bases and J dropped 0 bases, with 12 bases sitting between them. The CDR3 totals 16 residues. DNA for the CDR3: TGTGCCAGCAGTTTATCGGCGGGGGCCAGCTCCTACGAGCAGTACTTC. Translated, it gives CASSLSAGASSYEQYF.

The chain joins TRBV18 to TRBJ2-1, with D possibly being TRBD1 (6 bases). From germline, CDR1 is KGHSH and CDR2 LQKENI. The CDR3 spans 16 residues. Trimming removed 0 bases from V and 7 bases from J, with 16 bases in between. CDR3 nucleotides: TGTGCCAGCTCACCACCGTTGACAGGCTCGGAAAATGAGCAGTTCTTC. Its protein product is CASSPPLTGSENEQFF. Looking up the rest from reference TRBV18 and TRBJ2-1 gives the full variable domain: NAGVMQNPRHLVRRRGQEARLRCSPMKGHSHVYWYRQLPEEGLKFMVYLQKENIIDESGMPKERFSAEFPKEGPSILRIQQVVRGDSAAYFCASSPPLTGSENEQFFGPGTRLTVL.

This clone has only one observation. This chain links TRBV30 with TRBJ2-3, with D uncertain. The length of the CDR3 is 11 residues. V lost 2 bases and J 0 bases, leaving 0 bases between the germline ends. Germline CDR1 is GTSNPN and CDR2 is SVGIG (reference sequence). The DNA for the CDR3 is TGTGCCTGGAGTAGCACAGATACGCAGTATTTT. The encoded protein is CAWSSTDTQYF.

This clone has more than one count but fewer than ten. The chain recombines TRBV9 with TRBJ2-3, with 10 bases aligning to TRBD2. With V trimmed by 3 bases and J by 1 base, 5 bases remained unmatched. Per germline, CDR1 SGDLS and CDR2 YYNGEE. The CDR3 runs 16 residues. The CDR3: CASSAILAGGTDTQYF. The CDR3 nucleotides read TGTGCCAGCAGCGCAATCCTAGCGGGGGGCACAGATACGCAGTATTTT.

The CDR3 DNA reads TGTGCCACCAGCAAAGCCGGGACAGGCTACAGAGGGCAGTATTTT. This encodes CATSKAGTGYRGQYF. This chain uses TRBV15 with TRBJ2-3; 8 nucleotides align to TRBD1. Germline V lookup: CDR1 LNHNV, CDR2 YYDKDF (reference sequence). V lost 4 bases, J lost 11 bases, and 14 bases stayed unmatched. This CDR3 region has 15 residues.

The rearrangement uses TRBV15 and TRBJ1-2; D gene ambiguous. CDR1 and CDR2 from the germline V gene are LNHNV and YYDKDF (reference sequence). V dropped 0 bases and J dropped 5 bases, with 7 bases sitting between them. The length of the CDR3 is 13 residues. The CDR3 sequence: CATSRDRLYGYTF. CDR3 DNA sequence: TGTGCCACCAGCAGAGATAGGTTGTATGGCTACACCTTC.

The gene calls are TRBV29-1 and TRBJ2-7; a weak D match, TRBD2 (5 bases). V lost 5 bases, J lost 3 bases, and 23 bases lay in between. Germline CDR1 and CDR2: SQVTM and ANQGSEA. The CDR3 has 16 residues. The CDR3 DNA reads TGCAGCGTTAAGGGCGTGGGGAGAGGAAATGACTACGAGCAGTACTTC. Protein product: CSVKGVGRGNDYEQYF.

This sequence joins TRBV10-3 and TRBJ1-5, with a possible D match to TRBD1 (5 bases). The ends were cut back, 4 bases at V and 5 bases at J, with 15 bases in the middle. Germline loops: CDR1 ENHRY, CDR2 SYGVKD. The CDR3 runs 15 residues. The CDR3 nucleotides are TGTGCCATCAGTGGGGAGGGCGCCAGGGATCAGCCCCAGCATTTT. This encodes CAISGEGARDQPQHF.

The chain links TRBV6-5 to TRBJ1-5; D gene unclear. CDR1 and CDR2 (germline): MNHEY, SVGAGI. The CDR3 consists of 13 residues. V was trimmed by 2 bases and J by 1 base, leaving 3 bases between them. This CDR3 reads CASSYDSNQPQHF. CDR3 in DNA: TGTGCCAGCAGTTACGACAGCAATCAGCCCCAGCATTTT.

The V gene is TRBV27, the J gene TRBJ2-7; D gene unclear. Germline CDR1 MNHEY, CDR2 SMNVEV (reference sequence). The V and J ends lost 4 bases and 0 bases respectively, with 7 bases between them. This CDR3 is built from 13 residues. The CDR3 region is CASSYSDSYEQYF. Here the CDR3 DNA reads TGTGCCAGCAGTTACAGCGACTCCTACGAGCAGTACTTC.

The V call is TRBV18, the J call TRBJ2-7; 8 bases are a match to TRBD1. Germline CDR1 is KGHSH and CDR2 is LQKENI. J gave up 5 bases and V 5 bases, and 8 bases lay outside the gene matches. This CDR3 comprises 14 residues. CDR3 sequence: CASSIQGGENEQYF. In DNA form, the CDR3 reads TGTGCCAGCTCAATACAGGGGGGAGAGAACGAGCAGTACTTC.

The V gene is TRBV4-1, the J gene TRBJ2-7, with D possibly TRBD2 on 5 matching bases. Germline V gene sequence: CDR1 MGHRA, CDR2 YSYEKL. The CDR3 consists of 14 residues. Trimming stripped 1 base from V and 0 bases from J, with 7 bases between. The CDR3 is CASSQGRGSYEQYF. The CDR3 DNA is TGCGCCAGCAGCCAAGGTCGGGGCTCCTACGAGCAGTACTTC.

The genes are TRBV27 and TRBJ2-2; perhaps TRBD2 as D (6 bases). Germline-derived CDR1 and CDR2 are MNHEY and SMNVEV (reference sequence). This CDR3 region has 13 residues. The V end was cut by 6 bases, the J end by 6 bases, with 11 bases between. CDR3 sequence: CASRLGGAGELFF. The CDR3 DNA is TGTGCCAGCAGATTGGGCGGGGCCGGGGAGCTGTTTTTT.